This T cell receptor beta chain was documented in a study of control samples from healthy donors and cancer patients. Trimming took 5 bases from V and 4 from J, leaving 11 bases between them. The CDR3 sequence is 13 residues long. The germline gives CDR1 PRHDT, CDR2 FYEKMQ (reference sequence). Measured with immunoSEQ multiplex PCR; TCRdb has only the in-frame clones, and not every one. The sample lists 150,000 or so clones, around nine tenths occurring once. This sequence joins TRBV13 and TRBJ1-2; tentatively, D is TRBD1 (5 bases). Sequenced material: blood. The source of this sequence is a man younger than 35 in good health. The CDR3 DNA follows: TGTGCCAGCAGCCCCCAGGGTCTCTATGGCTACACCTTC. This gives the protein CASSPQGLYGYTF.